This T cell receptor beta chain derives from a study of immune heterogeneity within non-small cell lung tumors. V was clipped by 5 bases and J by 4 bases; unmatched bases: 11. CDR1 is SGHTA, CDR2 FQGNSA, per germline. This CDR3 is 16 amino acids long. At approximately 600 ng per sample, bulk tumor genomic DNA provided the template. Biopsies that were spaced far apart were taken, several per primary tumor, during surgery. Curative surgery was undertaken by patients, who had untreated, newly diagnosed non-small cell lung cancer. Multiplex PCR (32 V and 13 J primers) was used to amplify the TCR beta CDR3. Each CDR3 protein gets one entry after TCRdb re-called the multiplex PCR reads with MiXCR. Among thousands of distinct CDR3 sequences listed, about 30% were seen once. Whole-study findings and limits: Local T-cell clonality tracked moderately but significantly with local tumor mutational burden, giving an R of roughly 0.33. Identical dominant CDR3 beta clonotypes recurred among a patient's tumor sites, alongside site-unique high-frequency clones.

In its sample, this clonotype is medium-sized. The antigen is not known. The TCR comes from a woman aged 45 to 65 with non-small cell lung cancer. Material: lung tumor tissue. The chain is built from TRBV7-2 and TRBJ2-7; 10 nucleotides line up with TRBD2. The CDR3 DNA is TGTGCCAGCAGCCTGGGACTAGCGAGGGCCGGATACGAGCAGTACTTC. Its protein is CASSLGLARAGYEQYF.